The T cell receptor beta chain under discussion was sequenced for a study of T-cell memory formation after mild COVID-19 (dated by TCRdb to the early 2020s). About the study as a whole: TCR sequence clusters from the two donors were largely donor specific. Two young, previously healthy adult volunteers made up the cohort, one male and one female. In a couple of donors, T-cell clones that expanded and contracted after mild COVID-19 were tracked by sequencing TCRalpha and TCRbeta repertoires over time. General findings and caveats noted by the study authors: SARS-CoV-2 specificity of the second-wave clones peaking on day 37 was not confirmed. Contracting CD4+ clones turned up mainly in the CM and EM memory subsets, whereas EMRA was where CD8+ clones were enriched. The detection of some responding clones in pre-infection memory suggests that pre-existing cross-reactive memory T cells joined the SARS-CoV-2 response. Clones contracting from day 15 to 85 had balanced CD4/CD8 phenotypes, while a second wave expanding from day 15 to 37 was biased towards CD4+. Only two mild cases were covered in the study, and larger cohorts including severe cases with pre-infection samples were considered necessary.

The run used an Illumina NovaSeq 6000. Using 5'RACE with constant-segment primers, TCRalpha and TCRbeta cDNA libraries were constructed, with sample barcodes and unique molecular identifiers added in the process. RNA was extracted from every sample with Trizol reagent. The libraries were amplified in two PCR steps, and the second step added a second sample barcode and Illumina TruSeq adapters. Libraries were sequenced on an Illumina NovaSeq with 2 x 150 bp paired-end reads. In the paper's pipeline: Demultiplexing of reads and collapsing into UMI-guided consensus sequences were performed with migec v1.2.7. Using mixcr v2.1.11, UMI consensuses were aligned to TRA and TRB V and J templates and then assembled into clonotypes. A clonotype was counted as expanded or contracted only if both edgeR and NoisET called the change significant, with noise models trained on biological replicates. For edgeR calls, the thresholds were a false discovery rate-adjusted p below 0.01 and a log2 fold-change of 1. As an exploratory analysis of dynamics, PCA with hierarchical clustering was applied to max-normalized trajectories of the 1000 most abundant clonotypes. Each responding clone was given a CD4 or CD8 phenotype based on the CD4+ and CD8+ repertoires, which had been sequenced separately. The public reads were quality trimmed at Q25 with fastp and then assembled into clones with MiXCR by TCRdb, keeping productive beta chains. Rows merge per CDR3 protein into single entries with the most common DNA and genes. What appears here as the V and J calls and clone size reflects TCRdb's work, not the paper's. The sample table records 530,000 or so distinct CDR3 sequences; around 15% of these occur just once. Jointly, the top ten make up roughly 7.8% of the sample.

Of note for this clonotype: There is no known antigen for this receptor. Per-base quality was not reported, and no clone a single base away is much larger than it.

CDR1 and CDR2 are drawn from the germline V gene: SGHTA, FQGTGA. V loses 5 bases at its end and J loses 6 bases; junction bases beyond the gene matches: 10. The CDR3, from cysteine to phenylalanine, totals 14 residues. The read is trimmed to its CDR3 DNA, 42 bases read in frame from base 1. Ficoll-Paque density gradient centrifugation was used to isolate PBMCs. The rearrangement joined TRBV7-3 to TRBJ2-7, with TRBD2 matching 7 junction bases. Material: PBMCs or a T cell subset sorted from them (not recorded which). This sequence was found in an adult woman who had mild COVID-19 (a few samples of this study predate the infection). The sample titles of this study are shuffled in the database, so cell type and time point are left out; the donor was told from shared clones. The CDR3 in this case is CASSPLGGGAEQYF. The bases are TGTGCCAGCAGCCCCCTTGGGGGAGGGGCCGAGCAGTACTTC.